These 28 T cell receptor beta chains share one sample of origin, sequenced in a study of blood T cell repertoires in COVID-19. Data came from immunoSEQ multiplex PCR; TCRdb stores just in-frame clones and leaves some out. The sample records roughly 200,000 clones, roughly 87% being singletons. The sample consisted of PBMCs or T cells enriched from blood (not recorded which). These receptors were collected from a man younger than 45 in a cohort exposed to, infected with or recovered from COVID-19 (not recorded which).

Here the CDR3 reads CASATQGKRYEQYF. DNA of the CDR3: TGTGCCAGCGCCACCCAGGGTAAAAGGTACGAGCAGTACTTC. The chain recombines TRBV28 with TRBJ2-7; tentatively, D is TRBD1 (5 bases). The CDR3 runs 14 residues. Trimming took 8 bases from V and 4 from J, leaving 18 bases between them. The V gene's germline CDR1 is MDHEN and CDR2 SYDVKM.

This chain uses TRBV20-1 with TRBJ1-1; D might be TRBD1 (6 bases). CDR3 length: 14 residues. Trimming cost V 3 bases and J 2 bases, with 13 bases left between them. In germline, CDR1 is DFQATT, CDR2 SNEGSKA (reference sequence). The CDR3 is CSASIRGYNTEAFF. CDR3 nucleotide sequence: TGCAGTGCTAGTATCAGGGGATATAACACTGAAGCTTTCTTT.

The CDR3 DNA sequence: TGTGCCAGCAGCTTAGAACTAGCGGGTTGGGAGCTGTTTTTT. As protein: CASSLELAGWELFF. The V call is TRBV11-2, the J call TRBJ2-2, with 9 positions matching TRBD2. V shed 0 bases, J shed 9 bases, and the junction held 2 bases outside the gene matches. The CDR3 loop spans 14 amino acids. CDR1 and CDR2 from the germline V gene are SGHAT and FQNNGV.

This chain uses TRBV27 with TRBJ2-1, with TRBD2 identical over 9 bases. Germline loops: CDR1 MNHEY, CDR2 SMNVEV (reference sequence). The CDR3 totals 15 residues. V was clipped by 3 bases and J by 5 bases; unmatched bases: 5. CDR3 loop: CASSFAGGPNNEQFF. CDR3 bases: TGTGCCAGCAGTTTTGCGGGAGGGCCGAACAATGAGCAGTTCTTC.

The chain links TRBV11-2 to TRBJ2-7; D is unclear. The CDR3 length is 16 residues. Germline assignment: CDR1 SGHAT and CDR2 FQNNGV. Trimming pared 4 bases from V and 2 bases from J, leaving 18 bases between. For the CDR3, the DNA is TGTGCCAGCAGCTCTACCCTAGAGAGAGTGGCCTACGAGCAGTACTTC. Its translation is CASSSTLERVAYEQYF.

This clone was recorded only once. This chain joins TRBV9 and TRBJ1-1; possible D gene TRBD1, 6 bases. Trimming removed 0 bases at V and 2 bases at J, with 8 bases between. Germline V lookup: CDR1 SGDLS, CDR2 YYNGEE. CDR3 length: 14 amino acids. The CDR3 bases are TGTGCCAGCAGCGTAGAGGGGGAAAACACTGAAGCTTTCTTT. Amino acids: CASSVEGENTEAFF.

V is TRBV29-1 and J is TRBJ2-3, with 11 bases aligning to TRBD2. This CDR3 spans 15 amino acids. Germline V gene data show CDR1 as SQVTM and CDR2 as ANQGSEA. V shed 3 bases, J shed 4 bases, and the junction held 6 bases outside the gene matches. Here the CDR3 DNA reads TGCAGCGTTGAGCACACTAGCGGGAGCCCAGATACGCAGTATTTT. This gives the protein CSVEHTSGSPDTQYF.

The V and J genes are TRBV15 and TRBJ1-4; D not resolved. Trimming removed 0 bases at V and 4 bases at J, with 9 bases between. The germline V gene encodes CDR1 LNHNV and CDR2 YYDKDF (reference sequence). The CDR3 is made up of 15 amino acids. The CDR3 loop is CATSRDAGINEKLFF. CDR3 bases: TGTGCCACCAGCAGAGATGCGGGAATTAATGAAAAACTGTTTTTT. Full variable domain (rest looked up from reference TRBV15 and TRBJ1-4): DAMVIQNPRYQVTQFGKPVTLSCSQTLNHNVMYWYQQKSSQAPKLLFHYYDKDFNNEADTPDNFQSRRPNTSFCFLDIRSPGLGDTAMYLCATSRDAGINEKLFFGSGTQLSVL.

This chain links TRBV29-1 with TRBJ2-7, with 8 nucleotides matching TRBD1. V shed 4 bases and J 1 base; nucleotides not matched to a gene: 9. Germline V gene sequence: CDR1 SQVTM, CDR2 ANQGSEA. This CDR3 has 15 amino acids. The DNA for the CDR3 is TGCAGCGTTGTGCAGGGGGCAGGGGGTTCCTACGAGCAGTACTTC. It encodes CSVVQGAGGSYEQYF.

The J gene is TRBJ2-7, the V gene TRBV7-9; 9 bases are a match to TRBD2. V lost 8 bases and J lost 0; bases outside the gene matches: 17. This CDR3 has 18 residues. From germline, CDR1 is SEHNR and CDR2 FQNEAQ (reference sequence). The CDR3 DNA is TGTGCCAGCTTAGGGGGGGCTAGCGGGATGGCAAGCTCCTACGAGCAGTACTTC. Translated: CASLGGASGMASSYEQYF.

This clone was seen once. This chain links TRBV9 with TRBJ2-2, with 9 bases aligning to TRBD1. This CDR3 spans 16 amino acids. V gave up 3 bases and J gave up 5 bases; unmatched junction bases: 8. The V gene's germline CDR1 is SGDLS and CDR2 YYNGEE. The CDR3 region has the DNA TGTGCCAGCAGCGATCGGACAGGGGAGAGGACCGGGGAGCTGTTTTTT. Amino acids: CASSDRTGERTGELFF.

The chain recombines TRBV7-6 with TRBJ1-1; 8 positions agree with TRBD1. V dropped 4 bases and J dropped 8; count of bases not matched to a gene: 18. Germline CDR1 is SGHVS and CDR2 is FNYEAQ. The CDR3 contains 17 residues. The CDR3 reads CASSSDFRQGKEGEAFF. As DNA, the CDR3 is TGTGCCAGCAGCTCAGACTTTAGACAGGGGAAAGAGGGCGAAGCTTTCTTT. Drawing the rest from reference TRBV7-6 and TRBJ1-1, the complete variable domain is GAGVSQSPRYKVTKRGQDVALRCDPISGHVSLYWYRQALGQGPEFLTYFNYEAQQDKSGLPNDRFSAERPEGSISTLTIQRTEQRDSAMYRCASSSDFRQGKEGEAFFGQGTRLTVV.

CDR3 in DNA: TGTGCCACCAGTGATTACGGGACTAGCGGGAGGGCCGGGGAGCTGTTTTTT. Protein: CATSDYGTSGRAGELFF. The rearrangement links TRBV24-1 to TRBJ2-2, with 16 positions matching TRBD2. Trimming cost V 2 bases and J 6 bases; bases outside gene matches: 2. CDR1 and CDR2 from the germline V gene are KGHDR and SFDVKD. This CDR3 contains 17 residues.

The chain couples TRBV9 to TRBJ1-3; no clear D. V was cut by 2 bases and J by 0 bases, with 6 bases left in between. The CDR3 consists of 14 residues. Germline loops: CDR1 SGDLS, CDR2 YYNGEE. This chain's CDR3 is CASSVYSSGNTIYF. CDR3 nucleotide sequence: TGTGCCAGCAGCGTTTACTCCTCTGGAAACACCATATATTTT.

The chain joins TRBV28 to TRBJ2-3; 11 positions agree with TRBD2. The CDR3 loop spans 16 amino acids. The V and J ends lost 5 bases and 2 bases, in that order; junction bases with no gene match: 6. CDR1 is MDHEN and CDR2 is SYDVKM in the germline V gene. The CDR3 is CASSPGTSGFTDTQYF. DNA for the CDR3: TGTGCCAGCAGTCCCGGGACTAGCGGCTTCACAGATACGCAGTATTTT. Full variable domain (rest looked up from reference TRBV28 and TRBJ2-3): DVKVTQSSRYLVKRTGEKVFLECVQDMDHENMFWYRQDPGLGLRLIYFSYDVKMKEKGDIPEGYSVSREKKERFSLILESASTNQTSMYLCASSPGTSGFTDTQYFGPGTRLTVL.

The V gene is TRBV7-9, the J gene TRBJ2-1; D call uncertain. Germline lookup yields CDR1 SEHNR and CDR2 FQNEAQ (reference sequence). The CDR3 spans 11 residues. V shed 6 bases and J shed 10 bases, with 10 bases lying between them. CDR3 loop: CASSPSVEQFF. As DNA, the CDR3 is TGTGCCAGCAGTCCGAGTGTGGAGCAGTTCTTC.

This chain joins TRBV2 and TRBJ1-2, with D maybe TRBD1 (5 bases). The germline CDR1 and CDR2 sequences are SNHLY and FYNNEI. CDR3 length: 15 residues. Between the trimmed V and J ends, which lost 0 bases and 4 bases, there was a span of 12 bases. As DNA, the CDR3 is TGTGCCAGCAGTGAAGCTCAGGGTACTTTCTATGGCTACACCTTC. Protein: CASSEAQGTFYGYTF.

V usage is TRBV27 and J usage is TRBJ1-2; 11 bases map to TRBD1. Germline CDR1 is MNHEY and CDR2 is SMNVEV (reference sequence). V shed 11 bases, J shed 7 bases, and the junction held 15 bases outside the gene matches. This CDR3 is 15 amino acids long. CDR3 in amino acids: CASGTGQGGFGGYTF. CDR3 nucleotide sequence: TGTGCCTCCGGAACGGGACAGGGGGGATTTGGTGGCTACACCTTC.

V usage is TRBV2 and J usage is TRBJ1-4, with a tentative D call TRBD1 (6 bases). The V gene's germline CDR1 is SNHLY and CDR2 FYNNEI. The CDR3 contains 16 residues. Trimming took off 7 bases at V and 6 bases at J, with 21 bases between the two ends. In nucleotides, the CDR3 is TGTGCCAGCATTCAACAGGGAAGTGGGGGCGATGAAAAACTGTTTTTT. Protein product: CASIQQGSGGDEKLFF. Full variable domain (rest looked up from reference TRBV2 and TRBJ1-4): EPEVTQTPSHQVTQMGQEVILRCVPISNHLYFYWYRQILGQKVEFLVSFYNNEISEKSEIFDDQFSVERPDGSNFTLKIRSTKLEDSAMYFCASIQQGSGGDEKLFFGSGTQLSVL.

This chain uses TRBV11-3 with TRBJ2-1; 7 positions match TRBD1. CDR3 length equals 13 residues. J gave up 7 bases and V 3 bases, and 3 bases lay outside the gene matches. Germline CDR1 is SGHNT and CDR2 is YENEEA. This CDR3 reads CASSLGQPNEQFF. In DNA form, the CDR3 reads TGTGCCAGCAGCTTGGGACAGCCTAATGAGCAGTTCTTC.

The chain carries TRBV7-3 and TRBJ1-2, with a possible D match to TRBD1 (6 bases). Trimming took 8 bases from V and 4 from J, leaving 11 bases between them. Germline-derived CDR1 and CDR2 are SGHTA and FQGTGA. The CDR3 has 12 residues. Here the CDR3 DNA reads TGTGCCAGCTTGGACAGACCCTATGGCTACACCTTC. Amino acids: CASLDRPYGYTF.

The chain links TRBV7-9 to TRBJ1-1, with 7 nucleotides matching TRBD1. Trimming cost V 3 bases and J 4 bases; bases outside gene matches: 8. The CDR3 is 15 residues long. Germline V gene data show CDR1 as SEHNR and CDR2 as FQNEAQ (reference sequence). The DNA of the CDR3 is TGTGCCAGCAGCTTTTCCCCTTCAGGGGGCACTGAAGCTTTCTTT. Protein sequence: CASSFSPSGGTEAFF.

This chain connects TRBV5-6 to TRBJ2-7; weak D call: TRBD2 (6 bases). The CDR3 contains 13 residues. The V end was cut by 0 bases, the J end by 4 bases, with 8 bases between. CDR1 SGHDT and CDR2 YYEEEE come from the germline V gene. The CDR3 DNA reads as TGTGCCAGCAGCTTGGGGACTACTTACGAGCAGTACTTC. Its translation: CASSLGTTYEQYF. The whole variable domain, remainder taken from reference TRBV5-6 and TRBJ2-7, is DAGVTQSPTHLIKTRGQQVTLRCSPKSGHDTVSWYQQALGQGPQFIFQYYEEEERQRGNFPDRFSGHQFPNYSSELNVNALLLGDSALYLCASSLGTTYEQYFGPGTRLTVT.

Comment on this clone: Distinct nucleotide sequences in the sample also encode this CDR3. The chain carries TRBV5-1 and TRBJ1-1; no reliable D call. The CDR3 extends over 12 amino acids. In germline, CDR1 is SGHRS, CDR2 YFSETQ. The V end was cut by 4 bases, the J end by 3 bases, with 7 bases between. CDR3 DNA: TGCGCCAGCAGCACCGGGTACACTGAAGCTTTCTTT. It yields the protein CASSTGYTEAFF.

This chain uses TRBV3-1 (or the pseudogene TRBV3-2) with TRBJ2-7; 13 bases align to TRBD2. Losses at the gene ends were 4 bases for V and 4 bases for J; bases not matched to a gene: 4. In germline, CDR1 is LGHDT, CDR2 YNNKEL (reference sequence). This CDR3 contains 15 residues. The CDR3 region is CASSPTSGRVYEQYF. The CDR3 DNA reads TGTGCCAGCAGCCCTACTAGCGGGAGGGTTTACGAGCAGTACTTC.

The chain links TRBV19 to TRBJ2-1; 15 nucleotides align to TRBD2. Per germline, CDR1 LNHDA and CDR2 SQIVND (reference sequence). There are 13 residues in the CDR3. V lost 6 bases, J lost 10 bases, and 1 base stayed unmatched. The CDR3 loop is CASRGLAGGEQFF. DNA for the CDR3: TGTGCCAGTAGGGGACTAGCGGGAGGCGAGCAGTTCTTC.

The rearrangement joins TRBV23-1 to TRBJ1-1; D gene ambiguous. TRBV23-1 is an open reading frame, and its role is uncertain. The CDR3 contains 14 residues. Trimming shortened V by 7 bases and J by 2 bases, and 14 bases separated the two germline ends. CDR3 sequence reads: CASTHSGINTEAFF. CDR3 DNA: TGCGCCAGCACCCACTCGGGGATTAACACTGAAGCTTTCTTT.

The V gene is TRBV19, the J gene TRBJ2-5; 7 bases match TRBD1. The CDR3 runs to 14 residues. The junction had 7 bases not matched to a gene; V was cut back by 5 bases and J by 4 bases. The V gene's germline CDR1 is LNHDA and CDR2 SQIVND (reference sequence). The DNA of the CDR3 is TGTGCCAGTAGTTCCAGACAGGGCGGAGAGACCCAGTACTTC. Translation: CASSSRQGGETQYF.